This T cell receptor (beta chain) was identified during a study of beta chain features in type 1 diabetes. Turning to the study itself: Analysis included 107,917,701 sorted cells drawn from all samples.

Germline V gives CDR1 SEHNR, CDR2 FQNEAQ (reference sequence). The CDR3 is made up of 15 amino acids. The ends lost 2 bases at V and 5 bases at J; junction bases unmatched: 5. A remark on this clone: The antigen remains unidentified.

Study-level points and caveats: Patients with type 1 diabetes carried fewer insertions and had more deletions at their VDJ junctions.

Isolated RNA was reverse transcribed in full, so expressed TCRB transcripts were sequenced. The data were produced by immunoSEQ multiplex PCR, yet TCRdb's version contains in-frame clones alone and is incomplete. Here the sample spans 450,000 or so clones, 11% being singletons. One heparinised blood draw averaging about 110 mL was given by each donor. Isolation of CD4+ naive, central memory, regulatory and stem cell-like memory cells was achieved by sorting via CD45RO/CCR7/CD25/CD127/CD95/CD27. The V and J genes are TRBV7-9 and TRBJ2-5; 10 nucleotides agree with TRBD1. The sequence came from a woman aged 18 to 35 in good health. The source material was naive CD4+ T cells from blood. CDR3 bases: TGTGCCAGCAGCTTAATGGGGACAGGGGAGGAGACCCAGTACTTC. As protein: CASSLMGTGEETQYF.